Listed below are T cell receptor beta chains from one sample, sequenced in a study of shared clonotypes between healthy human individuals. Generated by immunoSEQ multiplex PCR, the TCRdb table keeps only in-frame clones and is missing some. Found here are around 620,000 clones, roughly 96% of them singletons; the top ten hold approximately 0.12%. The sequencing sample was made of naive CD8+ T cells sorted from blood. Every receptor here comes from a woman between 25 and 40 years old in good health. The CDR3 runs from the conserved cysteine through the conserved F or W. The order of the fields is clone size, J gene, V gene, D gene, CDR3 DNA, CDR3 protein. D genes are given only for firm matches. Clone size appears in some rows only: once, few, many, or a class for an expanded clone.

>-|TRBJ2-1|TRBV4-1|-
TGCGCCAGCAGCCACGAGCATATTTACAATGAGCAGTTCTTC
CASSHEHIYNEQFF
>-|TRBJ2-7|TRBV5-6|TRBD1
TGTGCCAGCAGCTTGAGGCTCGGGGACAGATCGATCTACGAGCAGTACTTC
CASSLRLGDRSIYEQYF
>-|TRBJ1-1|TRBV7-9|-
TGTGCCAGCAGCCACCCCGGCGAGGGCACACCTGAAGCTTTCTTT
CASSHPGEGTPEAFF
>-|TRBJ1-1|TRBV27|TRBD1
TGTGCCAGCAGTTCACCAGGGGGCTTGGACACTGAAGCTTTCTTT
CASSSPGGLDTEAFF
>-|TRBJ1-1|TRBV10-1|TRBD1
TGCGCCAGCAGTGCGGACAGGGGTTCCACTGAAGCTTTCTTT
CASSADRGSTEAFF
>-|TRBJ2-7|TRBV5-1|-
TGCGCCAGCAGCTTGGCAGTAGTATATTCGTACGAGCAGTACTTC
CASSLAVVYSYEQYF
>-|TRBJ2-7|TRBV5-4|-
TGTGCCAGCAGCCCGGGAAGCTCCTACGAGCAGTACTTC
CASSPGSSYEQYF
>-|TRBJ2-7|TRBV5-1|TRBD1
TGCGCCAGCAGCTTGGCCGGGACAGGGGCCTACGAGCAGTACTTC
CASSLAGTGAYEQYF
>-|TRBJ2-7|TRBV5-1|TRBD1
TGCGCCAGCAGCCCACAGGGGAGCGAGCAGTACTTC
CASSPQGSEQYF
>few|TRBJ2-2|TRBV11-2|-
TGTGCCAGCAGCTTAGCCGGGGAGCTGTTTTTT
CASSLAGELFF
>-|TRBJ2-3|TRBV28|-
TGTGCCAGCAGTTTTTTACGGGAAACGACAGATACGCAGTATTTT
CASSFLRETTDTQYF
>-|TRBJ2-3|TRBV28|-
TGTGCCAGCAGTTTTTTGGAAAGTAAAGATACGCAGTATTTT
CASSFLESKDTQYF
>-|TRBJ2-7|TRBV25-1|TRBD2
TGTGCCAGCAGTGATCTTGGGACTAGCGGGTACGAGCAGTACTTC
CASSDLGTSGYEQYF
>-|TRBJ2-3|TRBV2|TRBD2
TGTGCCAGCAGTGTAGCGGGAGGTGGAGATACGCAGTATTTT
CASSVAGGGDTQYF
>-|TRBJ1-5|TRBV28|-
TGTGCCAGCAGTGCCCTGGGAGGAGGGACCCAGCCCCAGCATTTT
CASSALGGGTQPQHF
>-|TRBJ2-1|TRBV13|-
TGTGCCAGCAGCTTAGGCCTGGGTGAGCAGTTCTTC
CASSLGLGEQFF
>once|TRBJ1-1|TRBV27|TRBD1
TGTGCCAGCAGTTCCCCCCGACAGGGTAAGACTGAAGCTTTCTTT
CASSSPRQGKTEAFF
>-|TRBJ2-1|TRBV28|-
TGTGCCAGCAGTCCGCATTTCAATGAGCAGTTCTTC
CASSPHFNEQFF
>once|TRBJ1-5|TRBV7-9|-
TGTGCCAGCAGCCCAGTGGGGTATAGCAATCAGCCCCAGCATTTT
CASSPVGYSNQPQHF
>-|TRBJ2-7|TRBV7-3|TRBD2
TGTGCCAGCAGCTTAGGGCTAGCGGGAGGATACGAGCAGTACTTC
CASSLGLAGGYEQYF
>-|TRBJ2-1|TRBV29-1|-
TGCAGCGTTGAAGGAGGAGGGGAGCAGTTCTTC
CSVEGGGEQFF
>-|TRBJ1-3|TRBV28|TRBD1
TGTGCCAGCAGTCCTGACAGGGGTGCTGGAAACACCATATATTTT
CASSPDRGAGNTIYF
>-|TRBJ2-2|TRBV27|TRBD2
TGTGCCAGCAGTTTAAGGACTAGTGAACCGAACACCGGGGAGCTGTTTTTT
CASSLRTSEPNTGELFF
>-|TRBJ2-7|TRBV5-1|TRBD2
TGCGCCAGCAGCTTGGCACGGACTAGCTCCTACGAGCAGTACTTC
CASSLARTSSYEQYF
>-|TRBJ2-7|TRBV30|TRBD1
TGTGCCTGGATGGACAGGGTAATATACGAGCAGTACTTC
CAWMDRVIYEQYF
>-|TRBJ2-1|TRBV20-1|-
TGCAGTGCTAGGGGGATTGAGCAGTTCTTC
CSARGIEQFF
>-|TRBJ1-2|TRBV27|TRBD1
TGTGCCAGCAGTTTAAACCGACAGGGGGCTTCGACCGATGGCTACACCTTC
CASSLNRQGASTDGYTF
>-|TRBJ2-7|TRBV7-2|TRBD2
TGTGCCAGCAGCGGGGAGGGGATCCTATATCTCTACGAGCAGTACTTC
CASSGEGILYLYEQYF
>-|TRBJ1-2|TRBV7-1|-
TGTGCCAGCAGCTTAGGAGGGATGGATGCAGCTAACTATGGCTACACCTTC
CASSLGGMDAANYGYTF
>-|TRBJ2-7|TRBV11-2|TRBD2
TGTGCCAGCAGCATGAGACTAGCGGAGCCCTACGAGCAGTACTTC
CASSMRLAEPYEQYF
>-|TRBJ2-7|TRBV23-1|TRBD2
TGCGCCAGCAGTCAATCTGGGACTAGCGGGAGCTTCGCCTACGAGCAGTACTTC
CASSQSGTSGSFAYEQYF
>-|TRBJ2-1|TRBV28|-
TGTGCCAGCAGTTTATCGGGAAACAATGAGCAGTTCTTC
CASSLSGNNEQFF
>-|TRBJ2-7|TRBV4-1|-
TGCGCCAGCAGCCTCCCCGTTGGGCGGGAGCAGTACTTC
CASSLPVGREQYF
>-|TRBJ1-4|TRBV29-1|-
TGCAGCGTTGGCGGGGGACAAGATAATGAAAAACTGTTTTTT
CSVGGGQDNEKLFF